A single sample gave rise to the 24 T cell receptor beta chains below, sequenced in a study of blood T cell repertoires in COVID-19. Repertoires were generated with immunoSEQ multiplex PCR, while TCRdb's copy carries only in-frame clones and drops some. The data show roughly 130,000 clones, with 65% to 80% seen just once and 16% held by the top ten. Input material: peripheral blood. All receptors come from a man in his fifties with acute or convalescent COVID-19.

This clone occurred once. The chain employs TRBV7-8 and TRBJ2-4, with D hard to call. V was clipped by 0 bases and J by 0 bases, with 12 bases between them. The germline CDR1 and CDR2 sequences are SGHVS and FQNEAQ. The CDR3 is made up of 17 amino acids. The CDR3 DNA reads as TGTGCCAGCAGCTTAGCCCTCGATACAGCAGCCAAAAACATTCAGTACTTC. Translation gives CASSLALDTAAKNIQYF.

The chain carries TRBV2 and TRBJ1-6, with 8 bases lining up with TRBD1. V gave up 7 bases and J gave up 7 bases; unmatched junction bases: 6. This CDR3 is built from 14 residues. Germline V gene data show CDR1 as SNHLY and CDR2 as FYNNEI. CDR3 sequence: CASNPDRDNSPLHF. CDR3 coding DNA: TGTGCCAGCAACCCGGACAGGGACAATTCACCCCTCCACTTT.

This clone was observed a handful of times. The chain recombines TRBV7-6 with TRBJ2-5, with 9 bases identical to TRBD1. The CDR3 covers 16 residues. Germline CDR1 SGHVS, CDR2 FNYEAQ. V was pared by 1 base and J by 3 bases, with 6 bases of the junction left unmatched. The CDR3 sequence: CASSLGGTGKKETQYF. As DNA, the CDR3 is TGTGCCAGCAGCTTAGGCGGGACAGGGAAGAAAGAGACCCAGTACTTC.

The chain employs TRBV7-3 and TRBJ2-7, with D perhaps matching TRBD2 (6 bases). CDR1 is SGHTA and CDR2 is FQGTGA in the germline V gene. The CDR3 totals 15 residues. Trimming pared 5 bases from V and 6 bases from J, leaving 20 bases between. CDR3 in DNA: TGTGCCAGCAGCGCCCTGGGACGGGGGTCTTCCGAGCAGTACTTC. This encodes CASSALGRGSSEQYF. The full variable domain, rest sourced from reference TRBV7-3 and TRBJ2-7, is GAGVSQTPSNKVTEKGKYVELRCDPISGHTALYWYRQSLGQGPEFLIYFQGTGAADDSGLPNDRFFAVRPEGSVSTLKIQRTERGDSAVYLCASSALGRGSSEQYFGPGTRLTVT.

This chain links TRBV6-5 with TRBJ1-1; TRBD1 is a possible D gene (5 bases). CDR1 MNHEY and CDR2 SVGAGI come from the germline V gene. The CDR3 contains 14 residues. Trimming left V 0 bases short and J 0 bases short, with 5 bases between. CDR3: CASSYSTVNTEAFF. The CDR3 nucleotides are TGTGCCAGCAGTTACTCGACAGTGAACACTGAAGCTTTCTTT.

This clone was counted only a few times. The chain employs TRBV3-1 (or the pseudogene TRBV3-2) and TRBJ1-4; weak D call: TRBD1 (5 bases). Germline-derived CDR1 and CDR2 are LGHDT and YNNKEL (reference sequence). With 3 bases removed from V and 3 bases from J, the gap between germline ends came to 8 bases. CDR3 length: 14 residues. The CDR3 region is CASSQGGSNEKLFF. The CDR3 region has the DNA TGTGCCAGCAGCCAGGGGGGATCTAATGAAAAACTGTTTTTT.

The chain uses TRBV11-2 and TRBJ1-3; D might be TRBD1 (6 bases). The CDR3 is made up of 17 amino acids. Trimming left V 7 bases short and J 4 bases short, with 23 bases between. Germline CDR1 is SGHAT and CDR2 is FQNNGV. CDR3 sequence (DNA): TGTGCCAGCACCGTCCGGGGGGCGTCCCCTTCAGGAAACACCATATATTTT. Protein product: CASTVRGASPSGNTIYF. The full variable domain, completed using reference TRBV11-2 and TRBJ1-3, is EAGVAQSPRYKIIEKRQSVAFWCNPISGHATLYWYQQILGQGPKLLIQFQNNGVVDDSQLPKDRFSAERLKGVDSTLKIQPAKLEDSAVYLCASTVRGASPSGNTIYFGEGSWLTVV.

V is TRBV5-4 and J is TRBJ1-1; D remains unclear. Trimming stripped 3 bases from V and 10 bases from J, with 25 bases between. From germline, CDR1 is SGHNT and CDR2 YYREEE (reference sequence). The CDR3 is 16 residues long. The DNA of the CDR3 is TGTGCCAGCAGCTGGGGTCCGGGGTTGGGTTCGGTGGGAGCTTTCTTT. Translation gives CASSWGPGLGSVGAFF.

The V gene is TRBV5-1, the J gene TRBJ1-4, with D tentatively TRBD1 (5 bases). V was pared by 4 bases and J by 8 bases, with 18 bases between. This CDR3 contains 15 residues. CDR1 is SGHRS and CDR2 is YFSETQ in the germline V gene. CDR3 coding DNA: TGCGCCAGCAGCCTAGACAGCTCTAAGGGGGAAAAACTGTTTTTT. Translated, it gives CASSLDSSKGEKLFF. Complete variable domain (other parts from reference TRBV5-1 and TRBJ1-4): KAGVTQTPRYLIKTRGQQVTLSCSPISGHRSVSWYQQTPGQGLQFLFEYFSETQRNKGNFPGRFSGRQFSNSRSEMNVSTLELGDSALYLCASSLDSSKGEKLFFGSGTQLSVL.

The V and J genes are TRBV3-1 (or the pseudogene TRBV3-2) and TRBJ2-3, with 11 nucleotides matching TRBD1. Germline values: CDR1 LGHDT, CDR2 YNNKEL (reference sequence). The V and J ends lost 4 bases and 1 base, in that order; junction bases with no gene match: 4. CDR3 length: 16 amino acids. As DNA, the CDR3 is TGTGCCAGCAGCCTAAGGACAGGGGGCGGCACAGATACGCAGTATTTT. As protein: CASSLRTGGGTDTQYF.

V and J are TRBV27 and TRBJ2-7; TRBD2 matches at 11 bases. Germline V lookup: CDR1 MNHEY, CDR2 SMNVEV (reference sequence). V lost 3 bases, J lost 2 bases, and 3 bases stayed unmatched. The CDR3 has 15 residues. CDR3 sequence reads: CASSFSGGGTYEQYV. The CDR3 nucleotides read TGTGCCAGCAGTTTTAGCGGGGGGGGCACCTACGAGCAGTACGTC.

At least ten counts were recorded for this clone. V gene TRBV5-6 combines with J gene TRBJ1-1, with 8 bases identical to TRBD1. The CDR3 spans 15 residues. Germline V gene data show CDR1 as SGHDT and CDR2 as YYEEEE. With V trimmed by 3 bases and J by 1 base, 5 bases remained unmatched. In DNA, the CDR3 is TGTGCCAGCAGCTGGGGTGGACAGGGGAACACTGAAGCTTTCTTT. Translation: CASSWGGQGNTEAFF.

The chain uses TRBV28 and TRBJ2-7, with TRBD1 matching over 9 bases. Germline V lookup: CDR1 MDHEN, CDR2 SYDVKM. The J segment lost 5 bases and the V segment lost 4 bases, leaving 9 bases of the junction unmatched. This CDR3 has 15 residues. The CDR3, as DNA: TGTGCCAGCAGTTCTCTAGGACAGGGGATGGACGAGCAGTACGTC. Translated, it gives CASSSLGQGMDEQYV.

This clone has a handful of counts. The chain employs TRBV7-2 and TRBJ1-2, with D tentatively TRBD1 (5 bases). V lost 2 bases to trimming and J lost 4 bases, with 11 bases between them. The CDR3 is 14 residues long. Germline V gene data show CDR1 as SGHTA and CDR2 as FQGNSA. CDR3 in amino acids: CASSLRDSLYGYTF. CDR3 nucleotides: TGTGCCAGCAGCTTACGAGACAGCCTCTATGGCTACACCTTC.

The chain combines TRBV30 with TRBJ1-6; possible D gene TRBD1, 6 bases. This CDR3 has 12 residues. Per the germline V gene, CDR1 is GTSNPN and CDR2 is SVGIG (reference sequence). V gave up 1 base and J gave up 10 bases, with 8 bases separating them. Written as DNA, the CDR3 is TGTGCCTGGAGTGAGAGGGGGTCACCCCTCCACTTT. It encodes CAWSERGSPLHF.

This rearrangement joins TRBV6-4 to TRBJ1-4, with TRBD1 identical over 10 bases. There are 17 residues in the CDR3. Germline V gene lookup returns CDR1 MRHNA and CDR2 SNTAGT. The ends lost 3 bases at V and 4 bases at J; junction bases unmatched: 8. CDR3 bases: TGTGCCAGCAGTGAATCGACAGGGGGCAGGGGTAATGAAAAACTGTTTTTT. Encoded protein: CASSESTGGRGNEKLFF.

The rearrangement joins TRBV14 to TRBJ2-3; D remains ambiguous. This CDR3 contains 15 residues. Looked up from germline, CDR1 is SGHDN and CDR2 is FVKESK. Trimming took off 2 bases at V and 0 bases at J, with 9 bases between the two ends. Here the CDR3 reads CASSQTGSSTDTQYF. The CDR3 bases are TGTGCCAGCAGCCAAACGGGTTCGAGCACAGATACGCAGTATTTT.

V gene TRBV9 combines with J gene TRBJ1-5; D unresolved. In germline, CDR1 is SGDLS, CDR2 YYNGEE. The CDR3 is 14 amino acids. V lost 0 bases and J 5 bases, leaving 9 bases between the germline ends. CDR3 loop: CASSVGADDQPQHF. Written as DNA, the CDR3 is TGTGCCAGCAGCGTAGGGGCAGACGATCAGCCCCAGCATTTT.

The rearrangement uses TRBV4-1 and TRBJ2-4, with D perhaps TRBD2 (6 bases). CDR3 length equals 15 residues. V was clipped by 4 bases and J by 0 bases, with 10 bases between them. From germline, CDR1 is MGHRA and CDR2 YSYEKL. In DNA form, the CDR3 reads TGCGCCAGCAGCCTACCGGGACTAGCCAAAAACATTCAGTACTTC. This sequence encodes CASSLPGLAKNIQYF.

This clone was found once. This chain joins TRBV7-8 and TRBJ2-1; maybe TRBD2 (6 bases). Germline V lookup: CDR1 SGHVS, CDR2 FQNEAQ. This CDR3 contains 13 residues. V dropped 3 bases and J dropped 5 bases, with 8 bases sitting between them. CDR3 nucleotides: TGTGCCAGCAGCTTGGAGGGTCACAATGAGCAGTTCTTC. Amino acid sequence: CASSLEGHNEQFF.

This chain connects TRBV7-8 to TRBJ1-6, with TRBD1 identical over 8 bases. V shed 5 bases and J 4 bases; nucleotides not matched to a gene: 4. The CDR3 has 15 amino acids. CDR1 is SGHVS and CDR2 is FQNEAQ in the germline V gene. The CDR3 coding sequence is TGTGCCAGCAGCCTCGGACAGGGATATAATTCACCCCTCCACTTT. Protein product: CASSLGQGYNSPLHF.

The CDR3 here is CASSGQGKYGYTF. The CDR3 bases are TGTGCCAGCAGCGGACAGGGGAAGTATGGCTACACCTTC. V gene TRBV6-5 combines with J gene TRBJ1-2; TRBD1 agrees at 9 bases. Trimming at V came to 6 bases and at J to 5 bases, leaving 4 bases not matched to a gene. The CDR3 runs 13 residues. Germline V lookup: CDR1 MNHEY, CDR2 SVGAGI.

The chain links TRBV5-1 to TRBJ2-3; 9 positions match TRBD2. The V and J ends lost 0 bases and 5 bases, in that order; junction bases with no gene match: 10. The CDR3 extends over 17 amino acids. Germline CDR1 is SGHRS and CDR2 is YFSETQ. Here the CDR3 reads CASSLGFASGAGDTQYF. For the CDR3, the DNA is TGCGCCAGCAGCTTGGGGTTTGCTAGCGGGGCCGGAGATACGCAGTATTTT. Using reference TRBV5-1 and TRBJ2-3 for the parts outside the CDR3, the full variable domain is KAGVTQTPRYLIKTRGQQVTLSCSPISGHRSVSWYQQTPGQGLQFLFEYFSETQRNKGNFPGRFSGRQFSNSRSEMNVSTLELGDSALYLCASSLGFASGAGDTQYFGPGTRLTVL.

The count of this clone is one. The rearrangement links TRBV5-6 to TRBJ2-7; 10 bases are shared with TRBD1. The CDR3 is made up of 15 amino acids. J lost 0 bases, V lost 4 bases, and 4 bases had no gene match. Germline V gene data show CDR1 as SGHDT and CDR2 as YYEEEE. CDR3: CASSPDRGSSYEQYV. The CDR3 region has the DNA TGTGCCAGCAGCCCGGACAGGGGGAGCTCCTACGAGCAGTACGTC.